The 2 T cell receptor beta chains reported below all come from one sample, sequenced in a study of blood T cell repertoires in COVID-19. TCRdb's copy holds only in-frame clones and misses some; the assay was immunoSEQ multiplex PCR. This repertoire shows just over 300,000 clones, approximately 90% found once; its top ten account for roughly a tenth. Material for sequencing was PBMCs or T cells enriched from blood (not recorded which). Receptor source: a middle-aged woman who had recovered from COVID-19.

V is TRBV10-3 and J is TRBJ1-6; 8 bases are a match to TRBD1. The trim removed 0 bases at V and 7 bases at J, leaving 2 bases unmatched. The CDR3 contains 15 residues. Germline CDR1 is ENHRY and CDR2 is SYGVKD. CDR3 in DNA: TGTGCCATCAGTGAGTCGAGACAGGGGAATTCACCCCTCCACTTT. Protein: CAISESRQGNSPLHF.

The V and J genes are TRBV4-3 and TRBJ1-2, with a weak D call TRBD1 (6 bases). V was trimmed by 4 bases and J by 4 bases, leaving 16 bases between them. The germline gives CDR1 LGHNA, CDR2 YSLEER. This CDR3 contains 15 residues. CDR3 protein: CASSLFVGGPYGYTF. The CDR3 region has the DNA TGCGCCAGCAGCCTATTTGTCGGGGGGCCCTATGGCTACACCTTC.